A single sample is the source of the 13 T cell receptor beta chains below, sequenced in a study of T cells in Graves' hyperthyroidism and ophthalmopathy. There were TCR beta CDR3 regions amplified from RNA transcripts. TCR CDR3 underwent first-round RT-PCR with the HTBI primer set. TCRdb independently ran MiXCR on the multiplex PCR reads; one entry per CDR3 protein. The data hold 450,000 to 650,000 distinct CDR3 sequences, with around 21% observed a single time. The sample was blood. These receptors all stem from a young man with Graves' hyperthyroidism.

The genes are TRBV29-1 and TRBJ2-7, with TRBD2 matching over 7 bases. CDR3 size: 14 residues. The V segment lost 1 base and the J segment 6 bases; nucleotides outside the gene matches: 9. Per germline, CDR1 SQVTM and CDR2 ANQGSEA. The chain's CDR3 is CSVEANLSGGEQYF. In nucleotides, the CDR3 is TGCAGCGTTGAAGCTAACCTTTCGGGAGGCGAGCAGTACTTC.

V is TRBV12-3 or TRBV12-4 and J is TRBJ1-2, with 7 positions matching TRBD1. This CDR3 comprises 14 residues. V lost 6 bases to trimming and J lost 12 bases; unmatched junction nucleotides: 16. In DNA, the CDR3 is TGTGCCAGCAGACCCGGGACAGCCCAGGTGGGGAACACCTTC. Its translation is CASRPGTAQVGNTF.

This clonotype was detected ten times or more. This chain links TRBV6-1 with TRBJ1-5, with 8 bases aligning to TRBD1. Germline loops: CDR1 MNHNS, CDR2 SASEGT. Trimming at V came to 6 bases and at J to 2 bases, leaving 6 bases not matched to a gene. The CDR3 covers 15 residues. The CDR3 reads CASRKQGVGNQPQHF. In nucleotides, the CDR3 is TGTGCCAGCAGGAAACAGGGGGTAGGCAATCAGCCCCAGCATTTT.

This clonotype was counted only a few times. The J gene is TRBJ2-2, the V gene TRBV25-1, with TRBD1 matching 9 bases. The V segment lost 7 bases and the J segment 3 bases; nucleotides outside the gene matches: 6. Per germline, CDR1 MGHDK and CDR2 SYGVNS. The CDR3 extends over 15 amino acids. CDR3 in amino acids: CASTPGTGYTGELFF. In nucleotides, the CDR3 is TGTGCCAGCACCCCCGGGACAGGGTACACCGGGGAGCTGTTTTTT.

The chain uses TRBV7-2 and TRBJ2-5; 12 bases line up with TRBD2. Germline CDR1 and CDR2: SGHTA and FQGNSA. The CDR3 length is 15 residues. J lost 8 bases, V lost 5 bases, and 9 bases had no gene match. As DNA, the CDR3 is TGTGCCAGCAGCGGATCTAGCGGGAGGGGGGCCACCCAGTACTTC. As protein: CASSGSSGRGATQYF.

This clonotype was counted a few times. This chain links TRBV18 with TRBJ1-3; no reliable D call. The CDR3 has 14 amino acids. Germline V gene lookup returns CDR1 KGHSH and CDR2 LQKENI. With 1 base removed from V and 3 bases from J, the gap between germline ends came to 7 bases. CDR3 sequence: CASSPRLDGNTIYF. The CDR3 coding sequence is TGTGCCAGCTCACCACGCTTAGATGGAAACACCATATATTTT.

This clonotype was counted between two and nine times. The gene calls are TRBV3-1 and TRBJ2-5, with 7 bases fitting TRBD1. This CDR3 spans 15 amino acids. Per the germline V gene, CDR1 is LGHDT and CDR2 is YNNKEL (reference sequence). The V and J ends lost 0 bases and 2 bases, in that order; junction bases with no gene match: 3. CDR3 DNA: TGTGCCAGCAGCCAAGATATGACAGGGCAAGAGACCCAGTACTTC. The encoded protein is CASSQDMTGQETQYF.

This clonotype showed up many times. The J gene is TRBJ1-1, the V gene TRBV12-3 or TRBV12-4; D may be TRBD1 (5 bases). V lost 2 bases to trimming and J lost 6 bases, with 13 bases between them. This CDR3 has 14 residues. CDR3 DNA sequence: TGTGCCAGCAGTTTAAATGGGGCACACGCTGAAGCTTTCTTT. The encoded protein is CASSLNGAHAEAFF.

This chain uses TRBV30 with TRBJ2-2; 8 nucleotides line up with TRBD1. CDR1 GTSNPN and CDR2 SVGIG come from the germline V gene (reference sequence). V lost 5 bases to trimming and J lost 7 bases; unmatched junction nucleotides: 3. CDR3 length: 12 residues. CDR3 protein: CAWGQGIGELFF. The DNA for the CDR3 is TGTGCCTGGGGACAGGGTATCGGGGAGCTGTTTTTT.

This clonotype was observed at least ten times. This sequence joins TRBV12-3 or TRBV12-4 and TRBJ1-5; no firm D call. Trimming took off 6 bases at V and 4 bases at J, with 7 bases between the two ends. The CDR3 contains 12 residues. CDR3 nucleotide sequence: TGTGCCAGCAGCCCGACTAATCAGCCCCAGCATTTT. This translates into CASSPTNQPQHF.

V is TRBV28 and J is TRBJ1-1, with 7 bases fitting TRBD1. After removal of 4 bases from V and 8 bases from J, the junction contained 7 bases not matched to a gene. In germline, CDR1 is MDHEN, CDR2 SYDVKM. This CDR3 spans 13 amino acids. CDR3 sequence (DNA): TGTGCCAGCAGTTACCGACCGGACAGGGAAGCTTTCTTT. Amino acids: CASSYRPDREAFF.

This chain uses TRBV19 with TRBJ1-5; D is perhaps TRBD1 (5 bases). V was pared by 0 bases and J by 2 bases, with 8 bases between. There are 15 residues in the CDR3. The germline V gene has CDR1 LNHDA and CDR2 SQIVND (reference sequence). This CDR3 reads CASSIDREGNQPQHF. CDR3 DNA sequence: TGTGCCAGTAGTATAGACAGGGAGGGCAATCAGCCCCAGCATTTT.

This clonotype has just a few counts. The chain uses TRBV9 and TRBJ2-3, with D unresolved. CDR3 size: 14 residues. CDR1 and CDR2 (germline): SGDLS, YYNGEE. V was pared by 4 bases and J by 2 bases, with 11 bases between. The CDR3 DNA sequence: TGTGCCAGCAGCCCCCAAATCATCACAGATACGCAGTATTTT. Protein: CASSPQIITDTQYF.